The T cell receptor beta chain described here comes from a study of shared clonotypes between healthy human individuals. Note on this clone: What it binds is not known.

This CDR3 is built from 11 residues. V shed 8 bases and J shed 5 bases, with 10 bases lying between them. The germline gives CDR1 MGHDK, CDR2 SYGVNS. Cells designated naive CD8 were CD45RO-negative and were positively selected for CCR7, with terminally differentiated effector memory CD45RA+ cells excluded. Donors, without exception, were Caucasian adults residing in Nashville, Tennessee. Each PCR replicate from the sorted subsets contained 150 to 250 ng DNA, which is tens of thousands of T cell genomes. The repertoire was sequenced with immunoSEQ multiplex PCR; TCRdb's copy has only in-frame clones and lacks some. The table includes about 600,000 clones, more than 95% detected once. Study-wide results and limits: Generally, estimated richness proved larger in naive subsets than it did in memory subsets.

This sequence was found in a young man in good health. The material sequenced was naive CD8+ T cells sorted from blood. The chain carries TRBV25-1 and TRBJ2-7; possible D gene TRBD1, 5 bases. The CDR3 sequence: CASQGAHEQYF. In nucleotides, the CDR3 is TGTGCCAGCCAAGGGGCGCACGAGCAGTACTTC.